The rows below give T cell receptor beta chains drawn from one sample of a study of T cells after yellow fever vaccination. From the 5' RACE reads, TCRdb called clonotypes with MiXCR, one entry per CDR3 protein. The sample comprises a few hundred thousand distinct CDR3 sequences, 13% of which are singletons, and roughly 0.5% rests with the top ten. This specimen consisted of CD4+ T cells sorted from PBMCs, obtained 45 days after the yellow fever booster vaccination. The receptors were gathered from a man aged 25-45 years who received the YFV17D yellow fever vaccine. CDR3s include the opening cysteine and the closing phenylalanine or tryptophan. A D gene is named only where the DNA matches it firmly. The size field is filled for only some rows; it gives once, few, many or a size class.

TRBD2	TRBV20-1	few	TRBJ2-3	CSARSPTSGRSDTQYF	TGCAGTGCTAGAAGTCCAACTAGCGGGAGGTCAGATACGCAGTATTTT
-	TRBV7-9	-	TRBJ2-5	CASSFGVSQETQYF	TGTGCCAGCAGCTTTGGCGTAAGCCAAGAGACCCAGTACTTC
-	TRBV19	-	TRBJ2-4	CASSTPRTALIQYF	TGTGCCAGTAGTACCCCCCGGACAGCTTTAATTCAGTACTTC
TRBD1	TRBV5-1	few	TRBJ2-2	CASSLELDRSVGELFF	TGCGCCAGCAGCTTGGAACTGGACAGGTCGGTCGGGGAGCTGTTTTTT
-	TRBV5-1	-	TRBJ2-3	CASSLAGPPDTQYF	TGCGCCAGCAGCTTGGCAGGGCCGCCGGATACGCAGTATTTT
TRBD2	TRBV12-3/TRBV12-4	few	TRBJ2-7	CASSLVGGGGYEQYF	TGTGCCAGCAGTTTAGTAGGCGGGGGAGGTTACGAGCAGTACTTC
-	TRBV4-2	-	TRBJ1-5	CASSQGTANKPQHF	TGTGCCAGCAGCCAAGGGACAGCAAACAAGCCCCAGCATTTT
-	TRBV19	few	TRBJ1-3	CASSISGNTIYF	TGTGCCAGTAGTATCTCTGGAAACACCATATATTTT
-	TRBV30	many	TRBJ2-1	CAWSFDGGSEQFF	TGTGCCTGGAGTTTTGATGGAGGAAGTGAGCAGTTCTTC
-	TRBV6-1	few	TRBJ1-3	CASRTGASGNTIYF	TGTGCCAGCAGGACAGGAGCCTCTGGAAACACCATATATTTT
TRBD1	TRBV20-1	few	TRBJ2-3	CSARPGGAKDTQYF	TGCAGTGCTCGCCCAGGGGGCGCGAAAGATACGCAGTATTTT
-	TRBV5-1	many	TRBJ2-5	CASSFTQETQYF	TGCGCCAGCAGCTTTACGCAAGAGACCCAGTACTTC
-	TRBV29-1	few	TRBJ2-3	CSVGLAGLITDTQYF	TGCAGCGTCGGTCTTGCGGGGCTTATCACAGATACGCAGTATTTT
-	TRBV18	few	TRBJ1-5	CASSPGGQGNQPQHF	TGTGCCAGCTCACCCGGGGGTCAGGGGAATCAGCCCCAGCATTTT
-	TRBV7-2	many	TRBJ2-2	CASSLEAGELFF	TGTGCCAGCAGCTTAGAGGCCGGGGAGCTGTTTTTT
TRBD1	TRBV29-1	-	TRBJ1-2	CSVILTGGGYTF	TGCAGCGTCATACTGACAGGGGGTGGCTACACCTTC
-	TRBV29-1	many	TRBJ2-5	CSVDEGGETQYF	TGCAGCGTTGACGAGGGAGGAGAGACCCAGTACTTC
-	TRBV12-3/TRBV12-4	few	TRBJ2-6	CASRIVGSGANVLTF	TGTGCCAGCAGAATAGTAGGGTCTGGGGCCAACGTCCTGACTTTC
-	TRBV7-2	-	TRBJ2-7	CASSLVQSTYEQYF	TGTGCCAGCAGCCTAGTCCAAAGCACCTACGAGCAGTACTTC
-	TRBV5-1	-	TRBJ2-3	CASSFSLRATDTQYF	TGCGCCAGCAGCTTTAGCCTCCGAGCCACAGATACGCAGTATTTT
TRBD1	TRBV12-3/TRBV12-4	-	TRBJ1-1	CASSANRGSMNTEAFF	TGTGCCAGCAGTGCAAACAGGGGGTCCATGAACACTGAAGCTTTCTTT
-	TRBV20-1	-	TRBJ1-5	CSASRRSRLLGNQPQHF	TGCAGTGCTAGTCGTCGGAGCCGCCTATTAGGCAATCAGCCCCAGCATTTT
TRBD1	TRBV20-1	-	TRBJ2-3	CSATPMNRGREDTQYF	TGCAGTGCCACCCCTATGAACAGGGGGCGCGAAGATACGCAGTATTTT
TRBD2	TRBV27	-	TRBJ2-1	CASSLKLGLALQVEQFF	TGTGCCAGCAGTTTAAAGTTGGGACTAGCACTACAGGTTGAGCAGTTCTTC
-	TRBV2	many	TRBJ2-2	CASRGARELFF	TGTGCCAGCAGGGGTGCTAGGGAGCTGTTTTTT
-	TRBV7-6	few	TRBJ2-3	CASSVQIFADTQYF	TGTGCCAGCAGCGTACAGATATTCGCAGATACGCAGTATTTT
TRBD2	TRBV12-3/TRBV12-4	few	TRBJ2-1	CASGASGPVYF	TGTGCCAGCGGGGCTAGCGGGCCGGTGTACTTC
-	TRBV20-1	few	TRBJ2-1	CSASSRSNEQFF	TGCAGTGCTAGTTCGAGGTCGAATGAGCAGTTCTTC
TRBD2	TRBV7-2	-	TRBJ2-1	CASSLKAGAYNEQFF	TGTGCCAGCAGCTTGAAAGCGGGAGCCTACAATGAGCAGTTCTTC
-	TRBV5-1	few	TRBJ2-3	CASSPQQRTDTQYF	TGCGCCAGCAGCCCACAGCAGCGCACAGATACGCAGTATTTT
TRBD2	TRBV20-1	few	TRBJ2-7	CSADNSGRADEQYF	TGCAGTGCAGATAATAGCGGGAGGGCCGACGAGCAGTACTTC
TRBD2	TRBV6-5	-	TRBJ2-7	CASSYSLPGLATYEQYF	TGTGCCAGCAGTTACTCTCTCCCGGGACTAGCGACCTACGAGCAGTACTTC
TRBD2	TRBV11-1	few	TRBJ2-7	CASSATSGRALGSYEQYF	TGTGCCAGCAGCGCAACTAGCGGGAGGGCCCTAGGTTCTTACGAGCAGTACTTC
TRBD1	TRBV18	-	TRBJ1-2	CASSPTGTGGAGNYGYTF	TGTGCCAGCTCACCAACCGGGACAGGGGGCGCGGGGAACTATGGCTACACCTTC
-	TRBV20-1	many	TRBJ2-2	CSAPGGTNTGELFF	TGCAGTGCCCCCGGCGGGACGAACACCGGGGAGCTGTTTTTT
TRBD2	TRBV20-1	few	TRBJ2-1	CSATGLAGLNSYNEQFF	TGCAGTGCTACAGGACTAGCGGGACTCAACTCCTACAATGAGCAGTTCTTC
TRBD2	TRBV5-1	few	TRBJ2-3	CASNPAGDVDTQYF	TGCGCCAGCAATCCAGCGGGAGATGTAGATACGCAGTATTTT
-	TRBV20-1	-	TRBJ2-3	CSARTPDSDTQYF	TGCAGTGCTAGAACCCCTGACTCCGATACGCAGTATTTT
-	TRBV12-3/TRBV12-4	many	TRBJ1-1	CASSFKVDTEAFF	TGTGCCAGCAGTTTTAAGGTGGACACTGAAGCTTTCTTT
TRBD2	TRBV20-1	few	TRBJ2-7	CSARDGASGRLYEQYF	TGCAGTGCTAGAGATGGGGCTAGCGGACGACTCTACGAGCAGTACTTC
-	TRBV7-9	-	TRBJ2-1	CASNRAQDEQFF	TGTGCCAGCAACCGAGCCCAAGATGAGCAGTTCTTC
TRBD2	TRBV20-1	few	TRBJ2-5	CSANILAGEARETQYF	TGCAGTGCAAATATCTTAGCGGGAGAGGCGAGAGAGACCCAGTACTTC
TRBD2	TRBV18	few	TRBJ2-3	CASSPSMGLAGSGTQYF	TGTGCCAGCTCACCATCAATGGGCCTAGCGGGGTCCGGTACGCAGTATTTT
-	TRBV24-1	-	TRBJ2-1	CATSDLQGSSYNEQFF	TGTGCCACCAGTGATTTGCAGGGGAGCTCCTACAATGAGCAGTTCTTC
-	TRBV12-3/TRBV12-4	-	TRBJ2-7	CASSLQVLQYF	TGTGCCAGCAGTTTACAGGTTTTGCAGTACTTC
-	TRBV5-1	many	TRBJ2-1	CASSIIGLINEQFF	TGCGCCAGCAGTATAATCGGCCTTATCAATGAGCAGTTCTTC
TRBD2	TRBV27	-	TRBJ2-2	CASRASTSGSRELFF	TGTGCCAGCAGAGCCTCGACTAGCGGGAGTCGGGAGCTGTTTTTT
-	TRBV2	few	TRBJ1-4	CASTSAPEGEKLFF	TGTGCCAGCACCTCGGCCCCCGAAGGTGAAAAACTGTTTTTT
-	TRBV7-2	few	TRBJ2-5	CASSLDWSRRETQYF	TGTGCCAGCAGCTTAGATTGGTCAAGGAGGGAGACCCAGTACTTC
TRBD1	TRBV5-1	-	TRBJ2-1	CASSGTGGGNEQFF	TGCGCCAGCAGCGGGACAGGGGGAGGCAATGAGCAGTTCTTC
-	TRBV20-1	many	TRBJ2-1	CSARLRESSYNEQFF	TGCAGTGCTAGACTCAGGGAGAGCTCCTACAATGAGCAGTTCTTC